At least ten counts were recorded for the clone carrying this T cell receptor beta chain. The antigen is undetermined. The source of the sample is a study of CD8 T cells in ankylosing spondylitis. Each TCR beta library was made by quantitative 5'-RACE that incorporated molecular barcodes. TCRdb passed the 5' RACE reads through MiXCR, listing each CDR3 protein once. Among some 450,000 distinct CDR3 sequences, 17% were seen once, and the ten largest hold approximately 1%. V shed 6 bases, J shed 8 bases, and the junction held 5 bases outside the gene matches. The CDR3 extends over 13 amino acids. Study findings and constraints: Researchers report that disease-linked clones proved CD8+ and relatively rare in peripheral blood. Blood of patients with ankylosing spondylitis appeared to be characterized by a TCR beta motif of fewer than 10 highly homologous variants. According to the report, clones linked to the disease were significantly enriched in matched synovial fluid samples taken from ankylosing spondylitis patients.

The sample was blood, either unsorted or a sorted T cell fraction (not recorded which). The J gene is TRBJ2-3, the V gene TRBV12-3 or TRBV12-4; 10 nucleotides agree with TRBD2. The clonotype comes from a male donor with ankylosing spondylitis. The DNA of the CDR3 is TGTGCCAGCAGCCAGAGACTAGCGGGTACGCAGTATTTT. Its protein is CASSQRLAGTQYF.